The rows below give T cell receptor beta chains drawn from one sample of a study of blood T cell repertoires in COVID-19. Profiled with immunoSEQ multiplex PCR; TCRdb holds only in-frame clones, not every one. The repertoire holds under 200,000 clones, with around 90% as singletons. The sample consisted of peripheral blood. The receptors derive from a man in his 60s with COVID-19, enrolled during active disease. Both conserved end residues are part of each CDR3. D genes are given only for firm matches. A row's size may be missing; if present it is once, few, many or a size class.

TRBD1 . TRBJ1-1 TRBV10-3 CAISDQDRGNHAFF TGTGCCATCAGTGATCAGGACAGGGGAAATCACGCTTTCTTT
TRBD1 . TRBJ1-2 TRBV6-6 CASSPRTGIYGYTF TGTGCCAGCAGTCCACGGACAGGGATCTATGGCTACACCTTC
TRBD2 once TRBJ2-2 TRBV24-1 CATSDPGLAGLGELFF TGTGCCACCAGTGATCCGGGACTAGCGGGGCTCGGGGAGCTGTTTTTT
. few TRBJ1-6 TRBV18 CASSLNRANSPLHF TGTGCCAGCTCACTCAACAGGGCCAATTCACCCCTCCACTTT
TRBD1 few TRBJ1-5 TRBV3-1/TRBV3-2 CASSQRQGSQPQHF TGTGCCAGCAGCCAACGACAGGGGAGTCAGCCCCAGCATTTT
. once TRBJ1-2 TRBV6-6 CASSYSPVYYGYTF TGTGCCAGCAGTTACTCGCCAGTCTACTATGGCTACACCTTC
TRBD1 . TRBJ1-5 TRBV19 CAISDRGNQPQHF TGTGCCATCTCGGACAGGGGAAATCAGCCCCAGCATTTT
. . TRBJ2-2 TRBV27 CASSLGRLGELFF TGTGCCAGCAGCCTAGGCCGTTTGGGGGAGCTGTTTTTT
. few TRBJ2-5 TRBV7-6 CASSRQGGTQYF TGTGCCAGCAGCCGGCAAGGAGGGACCCAGTACTTC
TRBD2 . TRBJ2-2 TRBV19 CASISLAGGNTGELFF TGTGCCAGTATCTCACTAGCGGGAGGTAACACCGGGGAGCTGTTTTTT
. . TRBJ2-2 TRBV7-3 CASSFNSGELFF TGTGCCAGCAGCTTTAACTCCGGGGAGCTGTTTTTT
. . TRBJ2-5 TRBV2 CASSLDTGQETQYF TGTGCCAGCAGCCTGGACACAGGACAAGAGACCCAGTACTTC
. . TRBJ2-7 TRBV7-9 CASSLGRAYEQYF TGTGCCAGCAGCTTAGGGAGGGCGTACGAGCAGTACTTC
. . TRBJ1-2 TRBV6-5 CASSYQLQGNYGYTF TGTGCCAGCAGTTATCAATTGCAGGGGAACTATGGCTACACCTTC
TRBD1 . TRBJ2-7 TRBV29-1 CSVEGARTGNSYEQYF TGCAGCGTTGAAGGGGCGCGGACAGGTAACTCCTACGAGCAGTACTTC
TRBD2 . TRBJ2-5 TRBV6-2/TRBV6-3 CASSYVSSGGTWETQYF TGTGCCAGCAGTTATGTGTCTAGCGGGGGAACGTGGGAGACCCAGTACTTC
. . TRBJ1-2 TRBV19 CASSISYRNYGYTF TGTGCCAGTAGTATTTCGTACAGGAACTATGGCTACACCTTC
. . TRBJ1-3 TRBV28 CASSSGSSGNTIYF TGTGCCAGCAGTTCAGGGTCCTCTGGAAACACCATATATTTT
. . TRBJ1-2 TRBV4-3 CASSQSLLAYYGYTF TGCGCCAGCAGCCAATCACTGCTCGCTTATTATGGCTACACCTTC
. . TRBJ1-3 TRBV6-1 CASSEAGYTIYF TGTGCCAGCAGTGAAGCCGGGTACACCATATATTTT
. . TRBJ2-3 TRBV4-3 CASSQGAQTGQGTDTQYF TGCGCCAGCAGCCAAGGGGCCCAAACAGGGCAAGGCACAGATACGCAGTATTTT
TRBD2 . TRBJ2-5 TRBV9 CASSVAEGLAGGTETQYF TGTGCCAGCAGCGTAGCTGAAGGACTAGCGGGAGGTACAGAGACCCAGTACTTC
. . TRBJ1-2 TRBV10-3 CAISTKGDYGYTF TGTGCCATCAGCACTAAGGGGGACTATGGCTACACCTTC
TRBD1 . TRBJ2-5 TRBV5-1 CASSLDQGATETQYF TGCGCCAGCAGCTTGGATCAGGGGGCTACAGAGACCCAGTACTTC
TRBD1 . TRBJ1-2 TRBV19 CASSIGGTGAYGYTF TGTGCCAGTAGTATAGGAGGGACAGGGGCCTATGGCTACACCTTC
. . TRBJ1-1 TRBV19 CASISWGPPPSEAFF TGTGCCAGTATTAGTTGGGGGCCACCACCCTCTGAAGCTTTCTTT
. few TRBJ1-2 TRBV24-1 CASQKGENYGYTF TGTGCCTCCCAGAAGGGGGAGAACTATGGCTACACCTTC
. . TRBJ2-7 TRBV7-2 CASSLLESPDEQYF TGTGCCAGCAGCTTGTTGGAGTCCCCGGACGAGCAGTACTTC
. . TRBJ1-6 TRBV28 CASSLEQGNSPLHF TGTGCCAGCAGTTTAGAACAGGGAAATTCACCCCTCCACTTT
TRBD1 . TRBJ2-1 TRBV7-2 CASSKTTGIGNEQFF TGTGCCAGCAGCAAAACGACAGGGATCGGCAATGAGCAGTTCTTC
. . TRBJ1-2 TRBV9 CASSVGVGGYGYTF TGTGCCAGCAGCGTAGGAGTAGGAGGCTATGGCTACACCTTC
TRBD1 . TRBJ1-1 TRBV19 CAITDRANTEAFF TGTGCCATTACTGACAGGGCGAACACTGAAGCTTTCTTT
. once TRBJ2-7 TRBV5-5 CASSPDTVLSYEQYF TGTGCCAGCAGCCCGGACACAGTCCTCTCCTACGAGCAGTACTTC
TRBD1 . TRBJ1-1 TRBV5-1 CASRDSGTAVESFF TGCGCCAGCAGGGATTCCGGGACAGCCGTTGAGTCTTTCTTT
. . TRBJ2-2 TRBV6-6 CASSPSLAGPGELFF TGTGCCAGCAGTCCATCCCTCGCGGGACCCGGGGAGCTGTTTTTT
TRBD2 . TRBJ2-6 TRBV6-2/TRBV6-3 CASTPRAGAVSGANVLTF TGTGCCAGCACCCCCCGAGCGGGGGCGGTTAGTGGGGCCAACGTCCTGACTTTC
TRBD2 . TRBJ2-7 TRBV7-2 CASSLDAGGYEQYF TGTGCCAGCAGCTTAGATGCGGGAGGGTACGAGCAGTACTTC
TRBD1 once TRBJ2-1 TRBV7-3 CASSFQGAGEQFF TGTGCCAGCAGTTTTCAGGGGGCGGGTGAGCAGTTCTTC
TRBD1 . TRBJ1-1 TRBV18 CASSPRTGGSTEAFF TGTGCCAGCTCACCCAGGACAGGGGGAAGTACTGAAGCTTTCTTT
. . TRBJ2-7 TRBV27 CASRPPGILTYEQYF TGTGCCAGCAGGCCACCGGGGATATTAACCTACGAGCAGTACTTC
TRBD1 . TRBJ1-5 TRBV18 CASSPQGGNQPQHF TGTGCCAGCTCACCCCAGGGGGGCAATCAGCCCCAGCATTTT
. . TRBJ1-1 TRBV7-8 CASSLGQGFEAFF TGTGCCAGCAGCTTAGGGCAGGGGTTTGAAGCTTTCTTT
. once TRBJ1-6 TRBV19 CASSYAGPMHSYNSPLHF TGTGCCAGTAGTTACGCAGGGCCAATGCACTCCTATAATTCACCCCTCCACTTT
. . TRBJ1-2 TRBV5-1 CASSTRGAGQLNYGYTF TGCGCCAGCAGCACTCGAGGTGCGGGGCAACTAAACTATGGCTACACCTTC
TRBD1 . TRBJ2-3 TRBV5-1 CASSLLQGTYTDTQYF TGCGCCAGCAGCTTGTTACAGGGGACATACACAGATACGCAGTATTTT
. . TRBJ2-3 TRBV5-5 CASSPPLTSTDTQYF TGTGCCAGCAGCCCCCCCCTGACTAGCACAGATACGCAGTATTTT
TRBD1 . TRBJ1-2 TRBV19 CASSVTGPYYGYTF TGTGCCAGTAGTGTGACAGGGCCCTATTATGGCTACACCTTC
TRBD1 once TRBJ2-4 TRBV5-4 CASSVLAGGKNIQYF TGTGCCAGCAGCGTATTAGCAGGGGGCAAAAACATTCAGTACTTC
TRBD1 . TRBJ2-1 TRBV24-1 CATSDPTGVLQFF TGTGCCACCAGTGACCCTACAGGGGTCTTGCAGTTCTTC
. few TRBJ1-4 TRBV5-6 CASSLGQINEKLFF TGTGCCAGCAGTCTGGGGCAAATTAATGAAAAACTGTTTTTT
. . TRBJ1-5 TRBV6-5 CASSPGGGQPQHF TGTGCCAGCAGCCCCGGGGGGGGTCAGCCCCAGCATTTT
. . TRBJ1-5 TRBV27 CASSFSGWNQPQHF TGTGCCAGCAGTTTCTCGGGGTGGAATCAGCCCCAGCATTTT